Sequencing of this T cell receptor (beta chain) was carried out in a study of shared clonotypes between healthy human individuals. For the study at large: Plates per donor: three CD4 naive, three CD4 memory, two CD8 naive, one CD8 memory.

A note on this clone: Its antigen is undetermined.

Whole-study findings and limits: It was only blood that was sampled, and tissue repertoires likely differ.

The junction had 6 bases not matched to a gene; V was cut back by 4 bases and J by 3 bases. There are 15 residues in the CDR3. CDR1 and CDR2 from the germline V gene are MNHEY and SVGAGI. Execution of the assay was at deep level. Assay: immunoSEQ multiplex PCR; the TCRdb copy retains only in-frame clones and omits some. The table includes roughly 1 million clones, around 74% detected once. This clonotype was sampled from a man in his late teens or twenties in good health. The V call is TRBV6-5, the J call TRBJ2-1, with 7 nucleotides matching TRBD2. Sequenced input: memory CD4+ T cells sorted from blood. Regarding subset: CD45RA-negative fraction. As DNA, the CDR3 is TGTGCCAGCAGTTCAGGCGGGAGCCTCTACAATGAGCAGTTCTTC. Translating gives CASSSGGSLYNEQFF.